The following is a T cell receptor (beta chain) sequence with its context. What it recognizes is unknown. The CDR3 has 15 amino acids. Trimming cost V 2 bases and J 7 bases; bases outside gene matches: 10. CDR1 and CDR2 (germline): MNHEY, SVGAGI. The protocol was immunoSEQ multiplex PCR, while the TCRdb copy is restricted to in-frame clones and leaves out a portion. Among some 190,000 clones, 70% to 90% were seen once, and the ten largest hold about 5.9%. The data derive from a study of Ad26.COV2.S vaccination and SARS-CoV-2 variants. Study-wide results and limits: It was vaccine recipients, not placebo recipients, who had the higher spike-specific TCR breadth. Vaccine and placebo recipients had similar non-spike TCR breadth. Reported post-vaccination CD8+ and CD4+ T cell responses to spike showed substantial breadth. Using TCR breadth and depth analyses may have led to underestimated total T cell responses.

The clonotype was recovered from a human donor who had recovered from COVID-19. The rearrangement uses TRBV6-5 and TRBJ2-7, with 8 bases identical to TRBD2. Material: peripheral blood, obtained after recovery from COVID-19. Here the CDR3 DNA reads TGTGCCAGCAGTTACGGTAGCGGGGCCCTCGGGGAGCAGTACTTC. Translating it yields CASSYGSGALGEQYF.